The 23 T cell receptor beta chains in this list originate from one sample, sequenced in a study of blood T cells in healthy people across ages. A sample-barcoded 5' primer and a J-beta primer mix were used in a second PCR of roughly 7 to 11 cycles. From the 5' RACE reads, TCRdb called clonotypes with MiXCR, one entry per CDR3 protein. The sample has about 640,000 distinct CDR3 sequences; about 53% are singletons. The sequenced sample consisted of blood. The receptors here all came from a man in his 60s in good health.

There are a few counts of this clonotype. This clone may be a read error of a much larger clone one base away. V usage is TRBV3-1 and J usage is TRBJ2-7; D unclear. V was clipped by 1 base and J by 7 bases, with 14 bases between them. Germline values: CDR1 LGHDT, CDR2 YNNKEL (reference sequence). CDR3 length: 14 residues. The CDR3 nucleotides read TGTGCCAGCAGCCAAGCGTTCGTGATGGATGAGCAGTACTTC. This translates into CASSQAFVMDEQYF.

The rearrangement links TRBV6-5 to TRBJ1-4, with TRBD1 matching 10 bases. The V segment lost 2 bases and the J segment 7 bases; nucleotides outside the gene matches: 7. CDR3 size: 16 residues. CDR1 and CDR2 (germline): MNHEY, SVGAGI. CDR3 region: CASSYGQGQGVEKLFF. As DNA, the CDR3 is TGTGCCAGCAGTTACGGCCAAGGACAGGGGGTTGAAAAACTGTTTTTT.

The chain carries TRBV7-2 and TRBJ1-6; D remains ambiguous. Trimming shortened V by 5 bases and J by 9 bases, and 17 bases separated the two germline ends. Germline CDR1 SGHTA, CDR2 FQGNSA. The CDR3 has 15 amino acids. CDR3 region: CASSAKSADGSPLHF. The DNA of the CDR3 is TGTGCCAGCAGCGCCAAGTCCGCGGACGGTTCACCCCTCCACTTT.

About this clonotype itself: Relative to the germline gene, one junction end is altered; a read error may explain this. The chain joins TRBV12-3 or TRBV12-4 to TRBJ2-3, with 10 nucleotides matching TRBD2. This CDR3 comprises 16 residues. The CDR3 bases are TGTGCCAGCAGTTTCTCTAGCGGGGGTAGCACAGATGCGCAGTATTTT. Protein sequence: CASSFSSGGSTDAQYF.

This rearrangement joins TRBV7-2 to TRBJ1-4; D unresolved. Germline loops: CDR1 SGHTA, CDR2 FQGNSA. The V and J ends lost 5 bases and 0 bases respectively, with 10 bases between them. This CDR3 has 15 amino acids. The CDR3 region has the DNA TGTGCCAGCAGCCGCGACGGTGCAACTAATGAAAAACTGTTTTTT. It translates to CASSRDGATNEKLFF.

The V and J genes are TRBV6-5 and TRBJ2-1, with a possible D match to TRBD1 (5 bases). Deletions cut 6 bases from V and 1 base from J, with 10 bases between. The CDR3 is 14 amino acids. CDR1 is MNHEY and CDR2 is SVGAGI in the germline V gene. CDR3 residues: CASRGNRSYNEQFF. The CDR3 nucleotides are TGTGCCAGCAGAGGTAACAGGTCCTACAATGAGCAGTTCTTC.

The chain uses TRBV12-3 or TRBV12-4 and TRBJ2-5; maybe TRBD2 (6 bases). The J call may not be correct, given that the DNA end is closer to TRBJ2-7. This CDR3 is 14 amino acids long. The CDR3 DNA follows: TGTGCCAGCAGCCACCGCCGGGACTCAAGCGAGCAGTACTTC. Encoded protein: CASSHRRDSSEQYF.

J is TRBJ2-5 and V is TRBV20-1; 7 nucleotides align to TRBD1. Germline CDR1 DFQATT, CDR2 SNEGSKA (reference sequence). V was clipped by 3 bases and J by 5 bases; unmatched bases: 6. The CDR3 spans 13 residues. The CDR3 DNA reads TGCAGTGCTAGGAATACAGGGGTTGAGACCCAGTACTTC. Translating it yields CSARNTGVETQYF.

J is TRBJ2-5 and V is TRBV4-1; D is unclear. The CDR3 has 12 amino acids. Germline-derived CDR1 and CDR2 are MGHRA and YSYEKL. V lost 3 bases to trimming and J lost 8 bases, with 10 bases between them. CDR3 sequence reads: CASSQSPETQYF. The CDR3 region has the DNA TGCGCCAGCAGCCAGTCCCCCGAAACCCAGTACTTC.

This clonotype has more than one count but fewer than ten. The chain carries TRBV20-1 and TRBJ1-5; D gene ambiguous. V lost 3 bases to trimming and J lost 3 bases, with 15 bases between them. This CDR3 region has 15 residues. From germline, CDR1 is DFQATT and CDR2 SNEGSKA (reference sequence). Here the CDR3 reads CSASLTADHNQPQHF. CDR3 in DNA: TGCAGTGCTAGTCTGACGGCCGACCACAATCAGCCCCAGCATTTT.

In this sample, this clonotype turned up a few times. CDR3 bases: TGCAGTGCTAGAAGAGGACTAGCGGGTTACACAGATACGCAGTATTTT. This encodes CSARRGLAGYTDTQYF. The chain uses TRBV20-1 and TRBJ2-3, with 11 nucleotides matching TRBD2. V was clipped by 2 bases and J by 2 bases; unmatched bases: 6. CDR1 is DFQATT, CDR2 SNEGSKA, per germline (reference sequence). The CDR3 totals 16 residues.

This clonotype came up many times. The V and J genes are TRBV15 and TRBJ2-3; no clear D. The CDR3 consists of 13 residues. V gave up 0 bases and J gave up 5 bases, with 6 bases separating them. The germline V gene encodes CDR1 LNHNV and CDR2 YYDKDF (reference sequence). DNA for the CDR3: TGTGCCACCAGCAGAGATTTCGGAGATACGCAGTATTTT. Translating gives CATSRDFGDTQYF.

The CDR3 bases are TGTGCCAGCAGCCGATCCTCGACAGGGGCCGTCGGCTATGGCTACACCTTC. Protein sequence: CASSRSSTGAVGYGYTF. The chain employs TRBV6-1 and TRBJ1-2; 8 bases are a match to TRBD1. This CDR3 comprises 17 residues. Trimming took 6 bases from V and 4 from J; bases not matched to a gene: 16. Per germline, CDR1 MNHNS and CDR2 SASEGT.

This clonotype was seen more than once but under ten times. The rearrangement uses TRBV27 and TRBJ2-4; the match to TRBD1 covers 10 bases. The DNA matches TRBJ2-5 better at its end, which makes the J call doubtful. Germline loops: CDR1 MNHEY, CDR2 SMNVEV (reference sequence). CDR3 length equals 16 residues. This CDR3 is CASSKRTGGFFSTQYF. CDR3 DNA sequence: TGTGCCAGCAGTAAACGGACAGGGGGATTTTTTTCGACCCAGTACTTC.

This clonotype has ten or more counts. CDR3 coding DNA: TGCAGCGTTACAGGGGCGAGGGAGACCCAGTACTTC. As protein: CSVTGARETQYF. This chain uses TRBV29-1 with TRBJ2-5; 7 bases align to TRBD1. V dropped 5 bases and J dropped 5; count of bases not matched to a gene: 5. Germline CDR1 SQVTM, CDR2 ANQGSEA. The CDR3 consists of 12 residues.

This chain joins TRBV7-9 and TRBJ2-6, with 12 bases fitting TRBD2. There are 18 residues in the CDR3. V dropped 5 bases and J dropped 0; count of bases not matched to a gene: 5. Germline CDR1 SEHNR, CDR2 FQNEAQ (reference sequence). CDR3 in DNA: TGTGCCAGCAGCCCTACTAGCGGGGGGCCCTCTGGGGCCAACGTCCTGACTTTC. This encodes CASSPTSGGPSGANVLTF.

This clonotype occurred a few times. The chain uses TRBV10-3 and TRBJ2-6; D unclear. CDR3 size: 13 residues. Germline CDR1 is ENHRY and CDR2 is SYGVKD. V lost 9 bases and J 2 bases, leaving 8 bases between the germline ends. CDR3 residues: CAMGMAGANVLTF. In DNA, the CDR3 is TGTGCCATGGGGATGGCTGGGGCCAACGTCCTGACTTTC.

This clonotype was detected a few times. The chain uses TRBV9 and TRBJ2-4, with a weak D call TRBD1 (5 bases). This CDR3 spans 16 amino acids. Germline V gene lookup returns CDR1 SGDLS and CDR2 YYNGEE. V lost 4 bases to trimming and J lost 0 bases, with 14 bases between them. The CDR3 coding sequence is TGTGCCAGCAGCCTTGGAACCGACAGAGCCAAAAACATTCAGTACTTC. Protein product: CASSLGTDRAKNIQYF.

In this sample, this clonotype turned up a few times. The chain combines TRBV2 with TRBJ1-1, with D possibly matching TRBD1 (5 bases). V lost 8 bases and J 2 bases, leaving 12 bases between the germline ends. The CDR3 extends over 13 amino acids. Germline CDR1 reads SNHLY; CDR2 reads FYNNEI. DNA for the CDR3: TGTGCCAGCCAGGGCAGGGTCAACACTGAAGCTTTCTTT. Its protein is CASQGRVNTEAFF. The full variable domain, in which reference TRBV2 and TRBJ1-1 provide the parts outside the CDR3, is EPEVTQTPSHQVTQMGQEVILRCVPISNHLYFYWYRQILGQKVEFLVSFYNNEISEKSEIFDDQFSVERPDGSNFTLKIRSTKLEDSAMYFCASQGRVNTEAFFGQGTRLTVV.

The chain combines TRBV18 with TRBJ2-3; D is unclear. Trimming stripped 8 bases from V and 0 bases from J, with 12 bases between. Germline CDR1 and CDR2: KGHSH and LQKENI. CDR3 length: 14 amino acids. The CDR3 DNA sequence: TGTGCCAGCAGTCCGACGGCTAGCACAGATACGCAGTATTTT. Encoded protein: CASSPTASTDTQYF.

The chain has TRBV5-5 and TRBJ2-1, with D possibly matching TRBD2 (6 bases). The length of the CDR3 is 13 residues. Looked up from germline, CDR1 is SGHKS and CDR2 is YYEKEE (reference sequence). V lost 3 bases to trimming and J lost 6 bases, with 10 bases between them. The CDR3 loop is CASSSWGVNEQFF. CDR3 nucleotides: TGTGCCAGCAGCTCGTGGGGGGTCAATGAGCAGTTCTTC.

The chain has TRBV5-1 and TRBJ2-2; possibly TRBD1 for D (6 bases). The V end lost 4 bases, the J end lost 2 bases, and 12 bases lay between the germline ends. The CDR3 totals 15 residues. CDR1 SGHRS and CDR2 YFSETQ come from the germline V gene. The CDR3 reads CASSTGQLNTGELFF. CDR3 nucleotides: TGCGCCAGCAGCACGGGACAACTCAACACCGGGGAGCTGTTTTTT.

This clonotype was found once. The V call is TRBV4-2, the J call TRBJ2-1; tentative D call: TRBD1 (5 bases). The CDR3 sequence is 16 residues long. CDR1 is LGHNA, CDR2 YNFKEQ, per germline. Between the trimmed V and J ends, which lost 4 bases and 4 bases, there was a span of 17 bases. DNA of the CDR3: TGTGCCAGCAGCCTTATGGGGCAGGGCCCATACAATGAGCAGTTCTTC. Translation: CASSLMGQGPYNEQFF.